The next 21 T cell receptor beta chains were all read from a single sample in a study of T cell changes during pregnancy in multiple sclerosis. Measured with immunoSEQ multiplex PCR; TCRdb has only the in-frame clones, and not every one. The repertoire holds 30,000 to 45,000 clones, with 75% to 95% as singletons. Sample: CD8+ T cells from peripheral blood mononuclear cells, taken before pregnancy. The receptor set was obtained from a female donor with multiple sclerosis, enrolled in a pregnancy study.

The J gene is TRBJ1-6, the V gene TRBV4-1; TRBD1 might be the D (6 bases). V was trimmed by 1 base and J by 7 bases, leaving 11 bases between them. The germline V gene encodes CDR1 MGHRA and CDR2 YSYEKL. This CDR3 has 15 residues. The CDR3 DNA reads TGCGCCAGCAGCCAAGTCCGGGACATAAATTCACCCCTCCACTTT. This encodes CASSQVRDINSPLHF.

The V call is TRBV27, the J call TRBJ1-5, with 8 bases identical to TRBD1. Germline CDR1 and CDR2: MNHEY and SMNVEV (reference sequence). Trimming at V came to 6 bases and at J to 11 bases, leaving 12 bases not matched to a gene. This CDR3 region has 14 residues. CDR3 sequence reads: CASRDREGTGAQHF. CDR3 DNA: TGTGCCAGCAGGGACAGGGAGGGGACCGGGGCCCAGCATTTT.

V gene TRBV19 combines with J gene TRBJ2-1; the match to TRBD2 covers 7 bases. This CDR3 has 15 residues. Germline loops: CDR1 LNHDA, CDR2 SQIVND (reference sequence). V was pared by 6 bases and J by 1 base, with 6 bases of the junction left unmatched. The chain's CDR3 is CASSSPSGSYNEQFF. The CDR3, as DNA: TGTGCCAGTAGCAGCCCTAGCGGTTCCTACAATGAGCAGTTCTTC.

The chain carries TRBV27 and TRBJ2-1, with 12 bases matching TRBD2. CDR3 size: 16 residues. Germline V gene lookup returns CDR1 MNHEY and CDR2 SMNVEV (reference sequence). The J segment lost 5 bases and the V segment lost 4 bases, leaving 6 bases of the junction unmatched. CDR3 coding DNA: TGTGCCAGCAGTTGGACTAGCGGGACAGTAGACAATGAGCAGTTCTTC. Translated: CASSWTSGTVDNEQFF.

The rearrangement links TRBV13 to TRBJ2-5; D is possibly TRBD1 (5 bases). Trimming pared 6 bases from V and 4 bases from J, leaving 18 bases between. The CDR3 length is 15 residues. Germline values: CDR1 PRHDT, CDR2 FYEKMQ (reference sequence). The CDR3 here is CASSVWGSSRETQYF. The DNA of the CDR3 is TGTGCCAGCAGTGTGTGGGGCTCATCCAGAGAGACCCAGTACTTC.

The rearrangement links TRBV7-9 to TRBJ1-1, with no clear D. The CDR3 runs to 11 residues. V lost 5 bases and J lost 6, with 7 bases in between. CDR1 and CDR2 (germline): SEHNR, FQNEAQ (reference sequence). In DNA form, the CDR3 reads TGTGCCAGCAGCACGGAGGCTGAAGCTTTCTTT. Translation: CASSTEAEAFF.

The gene calls are TRBV30 and TRBJ1-1; possibly TRBD1 for D (5 bases). Germline V CDR1 and CDR2: GTSNPN, SVGIG (reference sequence). The V end was cut by 0 bases, the J end by 4 bases, with 9 bases between. CDR3 size: 13 residues. This chain's CDR3 is CAWSVGTTTEAFF. Here the CDR3 DNA reads TGTGCCTGGAGTGTAGGGACTACCACTGAAGCTTTCTTT.

The rearrangement uses TRBV2 and TRBJ1-1; D gene uncertain. CDR1 is SNHLY and CDR2 is FYNNEI in the germline V gene. Trimming left V 4 bases short and J 8 bases short, with 5 bases between. This CDR3 has 10 residues. In DNA, the CDR3 is TGTGCCAGCAGTGTCGCGGAAGCTTTCTTT. This sequence encodes CASSVAEAFF.

The chain is built from TRBV5-4 and TRBJ2-3, with D possibly matching TRBD2 (6 bases). The germline V and J ends were trimmed by 4 bases and 0 bases, with 15 bases remaining between them. Germline CDR1 and CDR2: SGHNT and YYREEE (reference sequence). CDR3 length equals 16 residues. DNA of the CDR3: TGTGCCAGCAGCGGCCGGGGGTTGGTTAGCACAGATACGCAGTATTTT. Translated, it gives CASSGRGLVSTDTQYF.

V gene TRBV7-9 combines with J gene TRBJ1-1, with TRBD1 as a possible D gene (5 bases). Between the trimmed V and J ends, which lost 5 bases and 4 bases, there was a span of 14 bases. The CDR3 extends over 14 amino acids. Germline V gene sequence: CDR1 SEHNR, CDR2 FQNEAQ (reference sequence). CDR3 DNA sequence: TGTGCCAGCAGCCCGTACACAGGAACCACTGAAGCTTTCTTT. It specifies CASSPYTGTTEAFF.

CDR3 amino acids: CASSVMSSYNEQFF. The CDR3 region has the DNA TGTGCCAGCAGCGTCATGAGCTCCTACAATGAGCAGTTCTTC. The chain recombines TRBV6-5 with TRBJ2-1, with D hard to call. The V end lost 6 bases, the J end lost 0 bases, and 9 bases lay between the germline ends. This CDR3 region has 14 residues. Germline values: CDR1 MNHEY, CDR2 SVGAGI.

This chain uses TRBV7-6 with TRBJ2-7; the D is unclear. The CDR3 totals 15 residues. Germline V gene lookup returns CDR1 SGHVS and CDR2 FNYEAQ. Deletions cut 1 base from V and 0 bases from J, with 10 bases between. CDR3 in DNA: TGTGCCAGCAGCTTAGAGGCGGCTCCCTCCTACGAGCAGTACTTC. It is translated as CASSLEAAPSYEQYF.

As to this clone: This specimen includes other DNA sequences encoding the same CDR3. J is TRBJ2-7 and V is TRBV2, with a possible D match to TRBD2 (6 bases). Trimming removed 6 bases from V and 3 bases from J, with 9 bases in between. Looked up from germline, CDR1 is SNHLY and CDR2 is FYNNEI. The CDR3 has 12 residues. The CDR3 reads CASSGSLYEQYF. CDR3 bases: TGTGCCAGCAGCGGGAGTCTCTACGAGCAGTACTTC.

The V gene is TRBV7-9, the J gene TRBJ1-2, with D uncertain. V was cut by 2 bases and J by 3 bases, with 7 bases left in between. The CDR3 extends over 13 amino acids. The germline V gene encodes CDR1 SEHNR and CDR2 FQNEAQ (reference sequence). The CDR3 here is CASSLSLDYGYTF. The CDR3 DNA follows: TGTGCCAGCAGCTTATCATTAGACTATGGCTACACCTTC. The complete variable domain, with remaining parts taken from reference TRBV7-9 and TRBJ1-2, reads DTGVSQNPRHKITKRGQNVTFRCDPISEHNRLYWYRQTLGQGPEFLTYFQNEAQLEKSRLLSDRFSAERPKGSFSTLEIQRTEQGDSAMYLCASSLSLDYGYTFGSGTRLTVV.

V gene TRBV13 combines with J gene TRBJ1-6; possible D gene TRBD1, 5 bases. Germline loops: CDR1 PRHDT, CDR2 FYEKMQ (reference sequence). This CDR3 is 14 amino acids long. V lost 1 base, J lost 9 bases, and 10 bases lay in between. This CDR3 reads CASSLAGSGSPLHF. The DNA for the CDR3 is TGTGCCAGCAGCTTAGCAGGGTCCGGTTCACCCCTCCACTTT.

The chain carries TRBV30 and TRBJ2-4; TRBD2 aligns across 15 bases. CDR3 length: 18 residues. Unmatched junction bases numbered 9, after V lost 3 bases and J lost 3 bases. Germline V gene lookup returns CDR1 GTSNPN and CDR2 SVGIG (reference sequence). This chain's CDR3 is CAWSAGTSGRKVKNIQYF. As DNA, the CDR3 is TGTGCCTGGAGCGCCGGGACTAGCGGGAGGAAAGTCAAAAACATTCAGTACTTC.

CDR3 residues: CASSVRTSGSHEQYF. The DNA for the CDR3 is TGTGCCAGCAGTGTGAGGACTAGCGGGAGTCACGAGCAGTACTTC. The chain is built from TRBV2 and TRBJ2-7; 13 nucleotides match TRBD2. V was pared by 4 bases and J by 5 bases, with 5 bases of the junction left unmatched. Germline V CDR1 and CDR2: SNHLY, FYNNEI. This CDR3 region has 15 residues.

This clone was detected only once. The chain recombines TRBV19 with TRBJ2-3; D perhaps matches TRBD2 (6 bases). CDR3 length: 15 residues. The V end lost 1 base, the J end lost 0 bases, and 8 bases lay between the germline ends. CDR1 is LNHDA, CDR2 SQIVND, per germline (reference sequence). The CDR3 loop reads CASSIAGTSTDTQYF. The CDR3 bases are TGTGCCAGTAGTATAGCGGGGACTAGCACAGATACGCAGTATTTT.

J is TRBJ2-2 and V is TRBV14; D not resolved. The CDR3 has 17 amino acids. The V gene lost 1 base and the J gene lost 2 bases, with 14 bases spanning the gap. Germline V gene lookup returns CDR1 SGHDN and CDR2 FVKESK. CDR3 DNA: TGTGCCAGCAGCCAAGTTCTCCAATGGCCTAACACCGGGGAGCTGTTTTTT. It yields the protein CASSQVLQWPNTGELFF.

The genes are TRBV27 and TRBJ1-5; TRBD1 aligns across 7 bases. CDR3 length equals 14 residues. Germline lookup yields CDR1 MNHEY and CDR2 SMNVEV (reference sequence). The ends lost 3 bases at V and 2 bases at J; junction bases unmatched: 1. The DNA of the CDR3 is TGTGCCAGCAGTTTCACAGGGGGCAATCAGCCCCAGCATTTT. Residues: CASSFTGGNQPQHF.

The chain carries TRBV4-3 and TRBJ2-7; TRBD2 might be the D (5 bases). V lost 4 bases to trimming and J lost 2 bases, with 12 bases between them. CDR3 length: 14 amino acids. Per the germline V gene, CDR1 is LGHNA and CDR2 is YSLEER. The CDR3, as DNA: TGCGCCAGCAGCCTACGAAGCGGCCCCTACGAGCAGTACTTC. Translated: CASSLRSGPYEQYF.